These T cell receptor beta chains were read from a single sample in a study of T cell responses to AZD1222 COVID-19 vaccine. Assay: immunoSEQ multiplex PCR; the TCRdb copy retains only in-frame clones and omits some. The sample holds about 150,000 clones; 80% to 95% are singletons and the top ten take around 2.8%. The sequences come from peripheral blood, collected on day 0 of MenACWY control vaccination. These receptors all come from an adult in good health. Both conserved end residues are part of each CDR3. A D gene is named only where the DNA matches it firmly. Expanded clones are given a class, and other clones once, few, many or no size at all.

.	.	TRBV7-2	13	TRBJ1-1	CASSGRQHTEAFF	TGTGCCAGCAGCGGCAGACAGCACACTGAAGCTTTCTTT
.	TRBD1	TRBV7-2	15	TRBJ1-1	CASSLGDRRNTEAFF	TGTGCCAGCAGCTTAGGGGACAGGCGGAACACTGAAGCTTTCTTT
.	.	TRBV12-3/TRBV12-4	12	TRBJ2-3	CASNNPEGALYF	TGTGCCAGCAACAACCCGGAGGGGGCCTTATATTTT
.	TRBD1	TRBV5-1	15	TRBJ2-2	CASSLMTGRTGELFF	TGCGCCAGCAGCTTGATGACAGGGCGCACCGGGGAGCTGTTTTTT
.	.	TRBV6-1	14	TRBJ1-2	CASSEPGRSYGYTF	TGTGCCAGCAGTGAACCTGGCCGAAGCTATGGCTACACCTTC
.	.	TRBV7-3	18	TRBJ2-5	CASSLSPPNSRPGETQYF	TGTGCCAGCAGCTTAAGTCCACCTAACTCACGCCCGGGGGAGACCCAGTACTTC
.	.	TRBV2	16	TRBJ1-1	CASRSYRLSMNTEAFF	TGTGCCAGCAGATCCTACAGGTTATCGATGAACACTGAAGCTTTCTTT
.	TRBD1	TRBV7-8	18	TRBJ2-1	CASSLVFGRGLPYNEQFF	TGTGCCAGCAGCTTAGTATTCGGCAGGGGGCTGCCCTACAATGAGCAGTTCTTC
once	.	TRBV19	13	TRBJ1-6	CASSLAGNSPLHF	TGTGCCAGTAGCCTGGCGGGTAATTCACCCCTCCACTTT
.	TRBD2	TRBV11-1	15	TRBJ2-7	CASANGGLGSYEQYF	TGTGCCAGCGCCAATGGGGGACTAGGCTCCTACGAGCAGTACTTC
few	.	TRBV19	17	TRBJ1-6	CASSIPGRSSYNSPLHF	TGTGCCAGTAGTATTCCTGGCAGAAGCTCCTATAATTCACCCCTCCACTTT
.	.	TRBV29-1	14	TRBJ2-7	CSVVSWSGHYEQYF	TGCAGCGTTGTTAGTTGGTCCGGACACTACGAGCAGTACTTC
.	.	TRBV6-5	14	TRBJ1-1	CASSTRRTNTEAFF	TGTGCCAGCAGCACGAGGAGGACGAACACTGAAGCTTTCTTT
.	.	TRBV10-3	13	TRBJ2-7	CAISELRDGEQYF	TGTGCCATCAGTGAGTTAAGGGATGGCGAGCAGTACTTC
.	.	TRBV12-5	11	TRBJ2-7	CASGQDLKQYF	TGTGCTAGTGGCCAAGACCTTAAGCAGTACTTC